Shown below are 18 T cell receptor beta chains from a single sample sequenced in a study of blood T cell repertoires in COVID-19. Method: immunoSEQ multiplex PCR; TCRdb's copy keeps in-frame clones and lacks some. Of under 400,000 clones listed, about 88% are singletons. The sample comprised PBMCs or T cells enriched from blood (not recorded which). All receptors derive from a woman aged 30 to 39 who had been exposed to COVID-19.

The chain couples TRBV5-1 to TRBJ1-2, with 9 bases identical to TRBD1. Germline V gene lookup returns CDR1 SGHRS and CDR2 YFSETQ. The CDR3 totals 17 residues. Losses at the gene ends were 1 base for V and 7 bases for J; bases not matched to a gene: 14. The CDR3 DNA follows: TGCGCCAGCAGCTTGACAGGGACAGGGACCCAGAGCGGTGGCTACACCTTC. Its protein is CASSLTGTGTQSGGYTF.

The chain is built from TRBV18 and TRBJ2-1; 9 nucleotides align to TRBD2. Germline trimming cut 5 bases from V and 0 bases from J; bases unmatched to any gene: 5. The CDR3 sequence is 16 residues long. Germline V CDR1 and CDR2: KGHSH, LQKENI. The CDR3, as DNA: TGTGCCAGCTCAACGTCGACTAGCGGCTCCTACAATGAGCAGTTCTTC. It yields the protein CASSTSTSGSYNEQFF.

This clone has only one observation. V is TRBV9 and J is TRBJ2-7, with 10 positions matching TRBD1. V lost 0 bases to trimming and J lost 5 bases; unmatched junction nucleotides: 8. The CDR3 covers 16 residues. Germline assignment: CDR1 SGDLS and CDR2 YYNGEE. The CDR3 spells CASSVDRDRGQDEQYF. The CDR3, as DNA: TGTGCCAGCAGCGTAGATCGTGACAGGGGGCAGGACGAGCAGTACTTC.

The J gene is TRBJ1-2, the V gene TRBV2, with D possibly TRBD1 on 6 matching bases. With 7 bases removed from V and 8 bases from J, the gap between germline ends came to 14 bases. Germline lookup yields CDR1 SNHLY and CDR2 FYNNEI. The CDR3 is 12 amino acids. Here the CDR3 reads CASIQGLEGYTF. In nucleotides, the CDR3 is TGTGCCAGCATCCAGGGGTTGGAGGGCTACACCTTC.

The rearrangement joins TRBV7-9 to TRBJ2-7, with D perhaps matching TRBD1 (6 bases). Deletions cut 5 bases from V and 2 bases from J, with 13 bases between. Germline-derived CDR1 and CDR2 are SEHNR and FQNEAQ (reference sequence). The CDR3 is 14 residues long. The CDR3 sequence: CASSIPGQTYEQYF. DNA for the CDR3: TGTGCCAGCAGCATCCCCGGACAGACCTACGAGCAGTACTTC.

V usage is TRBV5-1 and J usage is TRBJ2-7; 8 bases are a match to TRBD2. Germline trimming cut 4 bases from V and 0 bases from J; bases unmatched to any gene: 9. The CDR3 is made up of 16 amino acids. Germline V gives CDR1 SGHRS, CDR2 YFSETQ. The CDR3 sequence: CASSRPVAGTSYEQYF. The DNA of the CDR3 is TGCGCCAGCAGCCGGCCGGTAGCGGGGACCTCCTACGAGCAGTACTTC.

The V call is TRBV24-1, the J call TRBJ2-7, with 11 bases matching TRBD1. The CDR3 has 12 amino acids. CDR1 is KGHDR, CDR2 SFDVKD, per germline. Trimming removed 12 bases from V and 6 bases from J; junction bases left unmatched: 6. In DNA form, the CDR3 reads TGTGCCTCTTCCGGGACAGGGGGCGAGCAGTACTTC. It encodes CASSGTGGEQYF.

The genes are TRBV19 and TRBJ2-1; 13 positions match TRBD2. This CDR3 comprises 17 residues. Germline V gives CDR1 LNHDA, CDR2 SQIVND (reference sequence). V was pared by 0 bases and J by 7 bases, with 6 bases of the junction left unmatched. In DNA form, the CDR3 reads TGTGCCAGTAGTATAGATCTTGGGACTAGCGGGACAAATGAGCAGTTCTTC. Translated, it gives CASSIDLGTSGTNEQFF.

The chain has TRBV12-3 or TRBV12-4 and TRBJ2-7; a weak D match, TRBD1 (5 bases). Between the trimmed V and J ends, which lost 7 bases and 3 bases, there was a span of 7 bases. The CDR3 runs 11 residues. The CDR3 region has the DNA TGTGCCAGCACCCAGGGCTACGAGCAGTACTTC. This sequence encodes CASTQGYEQYF.

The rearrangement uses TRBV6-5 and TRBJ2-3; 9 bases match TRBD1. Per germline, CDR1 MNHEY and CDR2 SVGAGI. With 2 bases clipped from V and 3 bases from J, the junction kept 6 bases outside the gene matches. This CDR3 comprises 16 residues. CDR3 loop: CASSYAGTGKTDTQYF. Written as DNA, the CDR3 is TGTGCCAGCAGTTACGCCGGGACAGGGAAGACAGATACGCAGTATTTT.

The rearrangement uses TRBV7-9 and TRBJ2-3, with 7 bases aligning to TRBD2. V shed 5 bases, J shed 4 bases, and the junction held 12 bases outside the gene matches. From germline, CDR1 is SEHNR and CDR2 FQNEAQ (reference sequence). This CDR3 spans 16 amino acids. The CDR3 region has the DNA TGTGCCAGCAGCCCATGGACTAGTTTTGAGGCAGATACGCAGTATTTT. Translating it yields CASSPWTSFEADTQYF.

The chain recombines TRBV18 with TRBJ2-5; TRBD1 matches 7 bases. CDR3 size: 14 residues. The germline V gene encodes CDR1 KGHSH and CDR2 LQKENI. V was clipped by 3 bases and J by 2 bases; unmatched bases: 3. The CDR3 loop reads CASSPNRGQETQYF. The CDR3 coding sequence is TGTGCCAGCTCACCTAACAGGGGACAAGAGACCCAGTACTTC. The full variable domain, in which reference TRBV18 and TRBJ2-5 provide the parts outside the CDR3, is NAGVMQNPRHLVRRRGQEARLRCSPMKGHSHVYWYRQLPEEGLKFMVYLQKENIIDESGMPKERFSAEFPKEGPSILRIQQVVRGDSAAYFCASSPNRGQETQYFGPGTRLLVL.

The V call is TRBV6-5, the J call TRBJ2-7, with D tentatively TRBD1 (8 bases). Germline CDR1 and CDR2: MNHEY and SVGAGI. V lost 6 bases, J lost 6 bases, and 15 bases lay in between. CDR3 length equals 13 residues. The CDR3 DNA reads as TGTGCCAGCAGATCGAGCGGGACAGGCGAGCAGTACTTC. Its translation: CASRSSGTGEQYF.

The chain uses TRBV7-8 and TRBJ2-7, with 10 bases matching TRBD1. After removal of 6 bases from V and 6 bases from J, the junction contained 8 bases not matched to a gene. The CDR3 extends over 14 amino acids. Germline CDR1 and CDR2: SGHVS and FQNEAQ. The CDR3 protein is CASRLPGQGREQYF. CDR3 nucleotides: TGTGCCAGCAGATTACCGGGACAGGGGCGCGAGCAGTACTTC.

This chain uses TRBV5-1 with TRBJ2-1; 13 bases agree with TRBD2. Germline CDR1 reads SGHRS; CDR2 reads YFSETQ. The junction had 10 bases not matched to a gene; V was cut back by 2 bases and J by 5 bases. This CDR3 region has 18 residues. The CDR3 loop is CASSLGRGLAGHNNEQFF. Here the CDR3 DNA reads TGCGCCAGCAGCTTAGGGAGGGGACTAGCGGGGCATAACAATGAGCAGTTCTTC.

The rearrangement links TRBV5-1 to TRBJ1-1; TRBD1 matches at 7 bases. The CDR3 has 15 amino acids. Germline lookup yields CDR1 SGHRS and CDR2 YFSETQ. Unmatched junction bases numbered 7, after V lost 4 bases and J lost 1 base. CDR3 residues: CASSPGTVENTEAFF. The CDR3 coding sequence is TGCGCCAGCAGCCCGGGGACAGTCGAGAACACTGAAGCTTTCTTT.

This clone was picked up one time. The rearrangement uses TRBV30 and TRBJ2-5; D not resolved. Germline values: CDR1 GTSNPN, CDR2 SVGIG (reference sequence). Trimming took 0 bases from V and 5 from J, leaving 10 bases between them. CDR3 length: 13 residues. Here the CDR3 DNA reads TGTGCCTGGAGTGTGACTCTTGGGGAGACCCAGTACTTC. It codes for CAWSVTLGETQYF.

The CDR3 sequence: CASRGEQGDYEQYF. The DNA of the CDR3 is TGTGCCAGCAGGGGAGAGCAGGGGGACTACGAGCAGTACTTC. The chain uses TRBV28 and TRBJ2-7, with 7 nucleotides matching TRBD1. V lost 6 bases, J lost 3 bases, and 8 bases stayed unmatched. This CDR3 has 14 amino acids. Germline V lookup: CDR1 MDHEN, CDR2 SYDVKM.